This paragraph covers one T cell receptor beta chain sequence. Its antigen is as yet unknown. This entry belongs to a study of response to subunit inactivated influenza vaccine. Findings and caveats of the study: The authors offered the suggestion that each seasonal influenza vaccination recruits few new T cells.

TCRdb reanalysed the RT-PCR reads using MiXCR and keeps one entry per CDR3 protein. The sample has about 830,000 distinct CDR3 sequences, roughly 20% seen once; the top ten hold approximately 10%. The germline V gene encodes CDR1 SGHRS and CDR2 YFSETQ. Losses at the gene ends were 0 bases for V and 6 bases for J; bases not matched to a gene: 6. The CDR3 has 15 amino acids. This sequence was found in a man aged 50 to 60 who received an inactivated influenza vaccine. The source material was PBMCs from blood, sampled about 5 days after vaccination. The rearrangement joins TRBV5-1 to TRBJ2-1, with 7 bases lining up with TRBD1. CDR3 sequence: CASSLGDRASNEQFF. CDR3 DNA sequence: TGCGCCAGCAGCTTGGGTGACAGGGCATCCAATGAGCAGTTCTTC.